This T cell receptor (beta chain) derives from a study of OX40 agonist ivuxolimab in advanced cancers. About the study: Each dose-escalation patient presented with hepatocellular carcinoma, melanoma, renal cell or head and neck cancer.

Points from the study as a whole: At 0.1 to 3.0 mg/kg and by week 6, CD4+ and CD8+ T cells in the blood had expanded clonally. Among T cells, CD8+ cells averaged more expanded clones than CD4+ cells.

This CDR3 has 14 amino acids. Germline V CDR1 and CDR2: LNHNV, YYDKDF (reference sequence). V was clipped by 5 bases and J by 13 bases; unmatched bases: 7. Autoimmune disease history or systemic immunosuppression led to patients being barred. Sequenced by immunoSEQ multiplex PCR; TCRdb stores in-frame clones only, minus some. Among about 19,000 clones listed, roughly 68% were seen once. On this clone: Its antigen is unknown.

The V gene is TRBV15, the J gene TRBJ1-6; 11 bases are shared with TRBD1. The sample consisted of CD4+ or CD8+ T cells sorted from blood, taken in a trial of the OX40 agonist ivuxolimab. The TCR sequence derives from an adult with an advanced solid tumor such as melanoma, head and neck, liver or kidney cancer. CDR3 sequence reads: CATSAGQGGNPLHF. The CDR3 DNA follows: TGTGCCACCAGCGCGGGACAGGGGGGTAATCCCCTCCACTTT.